These 8 T cell receptor beta chains were sequenced from one sample in a study of molecular identifiers for immune sequencing clone quantification. TCRdb re-called the PCR reads through MiXCR, storing one row per CDR3 protein. This repertoire shows around 480,000 distinct CDR3 sequences, around 21% found once; its top ten account for under 0.85%. Sequencing input: naive CD8+ T cells from blood, with Jurkat cell RNA spiked in. Stated subset: FACS-sorted CD8+CD4-CCR7+CD45RA+ naive T cells. These receptors all stem from a human donor in good health. Some libraries in this study had Jurkat cell RNA spiked in.

This clonotype occurred a few times. The chain carries TRBV27 and TRBJ2-3, with no clear D. The CDR3 consists of 15 residues. Trimming shortened V by 0 bases and J by 0 bases, and 7 bases separated the two germline ends. Germline V gene lookup returns CDR1 MNHEY and CDR2 SMNVEV (reference sequence). For the CDR3, the DNA is TGTGCCAGCAGTTTATCACAAATGAGCACAGATACGCAGTATTTT. Protein product: CASSLSQMSTDTQYF.

J is TRBJ1-5 and V is TRBV19, with TRBD1 matching over 7 bases. This CDR3 has 15 amino acids. Losses at the gene ends were 10 bases for V and 9 bases for J; bases not matched to a gene: 18. The germline V gene encodes CDR1 LNHDA and CDR2 SQIVND (reference sequence). CDR3 protein: CATPYAGQCRSPQHF. The CDR3 nucleotides read TGTGCCACACCTTACGCGGGACAGTGCAGGTCGCCCCAGCATTTT.

This clonotype was recorded a few times. The chain recombines TRBV9 with TRBJ1-2; 7 bases line up with TRBD1. The CDR3 totals 17 residues. V lost 0 bases and J lost 4; bases outside the gene matches: 12. Germline CDR1 is SGDLS and CDR2 is YYNGEE. CDR3 residues: CASSVVEGADRVYGYTF. CDR3 in DNA: TGTGCCAGCAGCGTAGTTGAGGGGGCGGATAGAGTCTATGGCTACACCTTC.

The CDR3: CASSIGASDYEQYF. The CDR3 DNA is TGTGCCAGTAGTATAGGAGCAAGCGACTACGAGCAGTACTTC. The V gene is TRBV19, the J gene TRBJ2-7; no firm D call. Germline V CDR1 and CDR2: LNHDA, SQIVND (reference sequence). The length of the CDR3 is 14 residues. Trimming stripped 1 base from V and 3 bases from J, with 10 bases between.

The chain couples TRBV6-2 or TRBV6-3 to TRBJ2-2; D unclear. The V end lost 2 bases, the J end lost 0 bases, and 13 bases lay between the germline ends. The germline CDR1 and CDR2 sequences are MNHEY and SVGEGT. The CDR3 contains 17 residues. DNA of the CDR3: TGTGCCAGCAGTTACATAAGGGTGGTCGCGAACACCGGGGAGCTGTTTTTT. Amino acids: CASSYIRVVANTGELFF.

This clonotype was seen more than once but under ten times. CDR3 nucleotide sequence: TGTGCCAGCACCGAACCTACTAAGAACACCGGGGAGCTGTTTTTT. This translates into CASTEPTKNTGELFF. The V and J genes are TRBV2 and TRBJ2-2; no firm D call. V was shortened by 7 bases and J by 1 base, with 13 bases between the two germline ends. The germline V gene encodes CDR1 SNHLY and CDR2 FYNNEI. The CDR3 has 15 residues.

This clonotype was seen at least ten times. This chain connects TRBV7-9 to TRBJ2-3, with D perhaps TRBD1 (5 bases). Trimming shortened V by 3 bases and J by 2 bases, and 21 bases separated the two germline ends. There are 18 residues in the CDR3. Germline CDR1 reads SEHNR; CDR2 reads FQNEAQ (reference sequence). The CDR3 loop is CASSLLPGSRINTDTQYF. The DNA of the CDR3 is TGTGCCAGCAGCTTGCTCCCAGGGTCCCGTATAAACACAGATACGCAGTATTTT.

Many counts were recorded for this clonotype. V and J are TRBV13 and TRBJ1-4, with TRBD1 as a possible D gene (6 bases). The ends were cut back, 5 bases at V and 3 bases at J, with 13 bases in the middle. This CDR3 is built from 15 residues. Germline CDR1 is PRHDT and CDR2 is FYEKMQ (reference sequence). The CDR3 DNA is TGTGCCAGCAGCCAGCGGACAGAAGCTAATGAAAAACTGTTTTTT. It translates to CASSQRTEANEKLFF. Full variable domain (rest looked up from reference TRBV13 and TRBJ1-4): AAGVIQSPRHLIKEKRETATLKCYPIPRHDTVYWYQQGPGQDPQFLISFYEKMQSDKGSIPDRFSAQQFSDYHSELNMSSLELGDSALYFCASSQRTEANEKLFFGSGTQLSVL.